One sample yielded the 20 T cell receptor beta chains listed below, sequenced in a study of cytotoxic CD8 clonotypes in ibrutinib-treated CLL. Only in-frame clones appear in the TCRdb table, and some are missing; sequencing was by immunoSEQ multiplex PCR. The sample includes about 140,000 clones, approximately 80% seen only once; the top ten take approximately 30%. This material consisted of PBMCs, taken after 12 months of ibrutinib treatment. The receptors derive from a human donor with chronic lymphocytic leukemia.

V is TRBV28 and J is TRBJ2-7; TRBD1 matches at 7 bases. Unmatched junction bases numbered 7, after V lost 8 bases and J lost 3 bases. The germline CDR1 and CDR2 sequences are MDHEN and SYDVKM. The CDR3 has 13 residues. In nucleotides, the CDR3 is TGTGCCAGCCACCGGACAGGAAGCTACGAGCAGTACTTC. Amino acids: CASHRTGSYEQYF.

This clone has a single count. The rearrangement uses TRBV5-1 and TRBJ2-7, with a weak D call TRBD1 (6 bases). This CDR3 contains 12 residues. V dropped 5 bases and J dropped 2 bases, with 8 bases sitting between them. The germline V gene has CDR1 SGHRS and CDR2 YFSETQ. The CDR3 spells CASRDSPYEQYF. CDR3 nucleotide sequence: TGCGCCAGCAGGGACAGTCCCTACGAGCAGTACTTC.

In its sample, this clone was seen once. The chain links TRBV6-5 to TRBJ2-7; 11 bases are shared with TRBD2. There are 15 residues in the CDR3. V lost 1 base to trimming and J lost 7 bases; unmatched junction nucleotides: 6. Germline CDR1 and CDR2: MNHEY and SVGAGI. The CDR3 is CASSYFSGRAWEQYF. CDR3 nucleotide sequence: TGTGCCAGCAGTTACTTTAGCGGGAGGGCCTGGGAGCAGTACTTC.

V gene TRBV30 combines with J gene TRBJ1-2; unclear D gene. Germline V gene sequence: CDR1 GTSNPN, CDR2 SVGIG (reference sequence). V shed 0 bases and J shed 9 bases, with 8 bases lying between them. The CDR3 length is 11 residues. CDR3 nucleotide sequence: TGTGCCTGGAGTGTAGGGTTGAGCTACACCTTC. Translation: CAWSVGLSYTF.

The chain is built from TRBV18 and TRBJ2-2; no definite D call. The CDR3 has 12 amino acids. Trimming took off 2 bases at V and 6 bases at J, with 4 bases between the two ends. Germline CDR1 is KGHSH and CDR2 is LQKENI. CDR3 in DNA: TGTGCCAGCTCACCATCCTCCGGGGAGCTGTTTTTT. This encodes CASSPSSGELFF.

The chain combines TRBV29-1 with TRBJ2-7, with D possibly TRBD2 on 5 matching bases. V was cut by 6 bases and J by 2 bases, with 14 bases left in between. Germline V gene sequence: CDR1 SQVTM, CDR2 ANQGSEA. The CDR3 spans 13 residues. The CDR3 here is CSVARTSAYEQYF. CDR3 in DNA: TGCAGCGTCGCTAGGACTTCTGCCTACGAGCAGTACTTC.

V gene TRBV4-2 combines with J gene TRBJ1-2; 10 bases fit TRBD1. The germline V gene encodes CDR1 LGHNA and CDR2 YNFKEQ. The ends lost 1 base at V and 4 bases at J; junction bases unmatched: 6. This CDR3 region has 16 residues. CDR3 bases: TGTGCCAGCAGCCAAGGCGGACAGGGGGTATTCTATGGCTACACCTTC. It is translated as CASSQGGQGVFYGYTF.

The chain is built from TRBV14 and TRBJ1-4; 9 bases map to TRBD1. Germline loops: CDR1 SGHDN, CDR2 FVKESK. The CDR3 runs to 18 residues. V trimming: 4 bases; J trimming: 6 bases; junction bases outside the gene matches: 15. The CDR3, as DNA: TGTGCCAGCAGCCGAACCCCTCCCTACAGGGGGCGGTATGAAAAACTGTTTTTT. Its protein product is CASSRTPPYRGRYEKLFF.

V usage is TRBV18 and J usage is TRBJ2-2, with 9 nucleotides matching TRBD2. The V and J ends lost 3 bases and 5 bases, in that order; junction bases with no gene match: 4. This CDR3 contains 15 residues. Per the germline V gene, CDR1 is KGHSH and CDR2 is LQKENI. The CDR3 bases are TGTGCCAGCTCACCGGAGCGGGGGGCGACCGGGGAGCTGTTTTTT. It is translated as CASSPERGATGELFF.

The chain employs TRBV7-2 and TRBJ2-1; D is possibly TRBD2 (5 bases). CDR1 and CDR2 from the germline V gene are SGHTA and FQGNSA. The V gene lost 5 bases and the J gene lost 7 bases, with 18 bases spanning the gap. CDR3 length: 15 residues. The CDR3 here is CASSILVGGLNEQFF. The CDR3 DNA reads TGTGCCAGCAGCATCTTGGTCGGCGGGTTGAATGAGCAGTTCTTC.

This sequence joins TRBV7-2 and TRBJ2-1; D ambiguous. Germline V CDR1 and CDR2: SGHTA, FQGNSA. The CDR3 is made up of 13 amino acids. V lost 1 base to trimming and J lost 16 bases, with 17 bases between them. The CDR3 protein is CASSLVVAESSFF. Here the CDR3 DNA reads TGTGCCAGCAGCTTAGTCGTTGCGGAGTCCAGCTTCTTC.

The V gene is TRBV5-8, the J gene TRBJ1-3; weak D call: TRBD1 (5 bases). Per germline, CDR1 SGHTS and CDR2 YDEGEE. This CDR3 contains 12 residues. Trimming left V 6 bases short and J 9 bases short, with 13 bases between. Here the CDR3 reads CASTGMGGTIYF. The CDR3 coding sequence is TGTGCCAGCACCGGGATGGGGGGCACCATATATTTT. Using reference TRBV5-8 and TRBJ1-3 for the parts outside the CDR3, the full variable domain is EAGVTQSPTHLIKTRGQQATLRCSPISGHTSVYWYQQALGLGLQFLLWYDEGEERNRGNFPPRFSGRQFPNYSSELNVNALELEDSALYLCASTGMGGTIYFGEGSWLTVV.

This sequence joins TRBV27 and TRBJ2-7; TRBD1 matches 10 bases. V trimming: 6 bases; J trimming: 5 bases; junction bases outside the gene matches: 4. Germline V CDR1 and CDR2: MNHEY, SMNVEV (reference sequence). The CDR3 covers 13 residues. The CDR3 DNA sequence: TGTGCCAGCAGACGACAGGGGGCCCACGAGCAGTACTTC. Residues: CASRRQGAHEQYF.

In this sample, this clone turned up once. This sequence joins TRBV9 and TRBJ2-3; D is possibly TRBD2 (6 bases). The CDR3 length is 15 residues. CDR1 and CDR2 from the germline V gene are SGDLS and YYNGEE. V lost 0 bases and J 1 base, leaving 9 bases between the germline ends. The CDR3 DNA reads as TGTGCCAGCAGCGTAGAGGGCGGGGGCACAGATACGCAGTATTTT. Encoded protein: CASSVEGGGTDTQYF.

The chain has TRBV4-3 and TRBJ1-1; 8 bases are shared with TRBD1. Germline lookup yields CDR1 LGHNA and CDR2 YSLEER. The CDR3 is 14 residues long. J lost 2 bases, V lost 5 bases, and 4 bases had no gene match. The CDR3 loop reads CASSYGQGNTEAFF. In DNA, the CDR3 is TGCGCCAGCAGCTACGGACAGGGAAACACTGAAGCTTTCTTT.

The rearrangement uses TRBV5-1 and TRBJ2-1; 9 positions match TRBD2. This CDR3 is built from 16 residues. Germline V CDR1 and CDR2: SGHRS, YFSETQ. Trimming cost V 4 bases and J 4 bases; bases outside gene matches: 9. The chain's CDR3 is CASSPGGTSSYNEQFF. CDR3 coding DNA: TGCGCCAGCAGCCCCGGAGGGACTAGCTCGTACAATGAGCAGTTCTTC.

The chain employs TRBV6-5 and TRBJ2-1; D ambiguous. This CDR3 spans 13 amino acids. Germline V gene data show CDR1 as MNHEY and CDR2 as SVGAGI. Trimming took 7 bases from V and 8 from J, leaving 15 bases between them. DNA of the CDR3: TGTGCCAGCAAAGGGATAGGTTTAGATGAGCAGTTCTTC. Translation gives CASKGIGLDEQFF.

This clone was detected a few times. The V and J genes are TRBV30 and TRBJ1-1; no clear D. Per germline, CDR1 GTSNPN and CDR2 SVGIG (reference sequence). The V end was cut by 1 base, the J end by 7 bases, with 7 bases between. The CDR3 is made up of 11 amino acids. CDR3 coding DNA: TGTGCCTGGAGTGGAATGTTTGAAGCTTTCTTT. It codes for CAWSGMFEAFF.

This clone occurred a few times. This sequence joins TRBV2 and TRBJ2-1; tentative D call: TRBD2 (5 bases). The V gene's germline CDR1 is SNHLY and CDR2 FYNNEI. This CDR3 has 13 residues. V was clipped by 0 bases and J by 7 bases, with 7 bases between them. In DNA form, the CDR3 reads TGTGCCAGCAGTGAAGCGCCGGGGAATGAGCAGTTCTTC. Protein sequence: CASSEAPGNEQFF.

The chain links TRBV28 to TRBJ2-7; 8 bases are a match to TRBD1. The CDR3 loop spans 15 amino acids. The V and J ends lost 11 bases and 2 bases, in that order; junction bases with no gene match: 14. Germline CDR1 MDHEN, CDR2 SYDVKM. CDR3 amino acids: CAAMSGGVKTYEQYF. The CDR3 nucleotides are TGTGCCGCGATGTCAGGGGGCGTCAAAACCTACGAGCAGTACTTC.